The rows below give T cell receptor beta chains drawn from one sample of a study of T-cell reconstitution after alpha-beta-depleted transplantation in children. Each CDR3 protein gets one entry after TCRdb re-called the PCR reads with MiXCR. The repertoire has 700,000 to 950,000 distinct CDR3 sequences, roughly 15% of them found once; the top ten carry roughly 5%. Sequences were derived from PBMCs, mostly from graft donor cells, sampled 360 days after TCRalphabeta/CD19-depleted stem cell transplant. The receptors were sampled from a male patient between 5 and 17 years old who had a stem cell transplant for acute lymphoblastic leukemia, so the T cells may come from the graft donor. The CDR3 runs from the conserved cysteine through the conserved F or W. Each record gives: J gene, V gene, D gene, clone size, CDR3 protein, CDR3 DNA. A D gene is named only where the DNA matches it firmly. Clone size is stated in some rows and not others, as once, few, many or a class when expanded.

J gene: TRBJ1-2; V gene: TRBV20-1; D gene: .; clone size: .; CDR3 protein: CSARGQTYDYTF; CDR3 DNA: TGCAGTGCTAGAGGACAGACCTATGACTACACCTTC
J gene: TRBJ1-2; V gene: TRBV12-3/TRBV12-4; D gene: .; clone size: many; CDR3 protein: CASSLNAYGYTF; CDR3 DNA: TGTGCCAGCAGTTTAAATGCCTATGGCTACACCTTC
J gene: TRBJ2-1; V gene: TRBV29-1; D gene: .; clone size: .; CDR3 protein: CSVDYPDLPYNEQFF; CDR3 DNA: TGCAGCGTTGATTATCCGGACTTACCCTACAATGAGCAGTTCTTC
J gene: TRBJ2-2; V gene: TRBV10-1; D gene: .; clone size: few; CDR3 protein: CARRVEETGELFF; CDR3 DNA: TGCGCCAGGAGGGTCGAGGAGACCGGGGAGCTGTTTTTT
J gene: TRBJ1-1; V gene: TRBV3-1; D gene: .; clone size: .; CDR3 protein: CASSPGGTWAEAFF; CDR3 DNA: TGTGCCAGCAGCCCGGGAGGGACTTGGGCTGAAGCTTTCTTT
J gene: TRBJ2-1; V gene: TRBV4-1; D gene: TRBD2; clone size: .; CDR3 protein: CASSQAPGLAGVYNEQFF; CDR3 DNA: TGCGCCAGCAGCCAAGCTCCGGGGCTAGCGGGAGTCTACAATGAGCAGTTCTTC
J gene: TRBJ1-1; V gene: TRBV11-2; D gene: .; clone size: .; CDR3 protein: CASSLVGLGMNTEAFF; CDR3 DNA: TGTGCCAGCAGCTTAGTAGGTCTGGGAATGAACACTGAAGCTTTCTTT
J gene: TRBJ2-3; V gene: TRBV5-1; D gene: TRBD2; clone size: many; CDR3 protein: CASSLAEAGEIHTQYF; CDR3 DNA: TGCGCCAGCAGCTTGGCCGAGGCGGGGGAGATCCATACGCAGTATTTT
J gene: TRBJ2-5; V gene: TRBV28; D gene: TRBD1; clone size: few; CDR3 protein: CASSEQGGQETQYF; CDR3 DNA: TGTGCCAGCAGTGAACAGGGGGGCCAAGAGACCCAGTACTTC
J gene: TRBJ2-7; V gene: TRBV4-1; D gene: TRBD2; clone size: few; CDR3 protein: CASSQDQRLAGLLRRYEQYF; CDR3 DNA: TGCGCCAGCAGCCAAGATCAACGACTAGCGGGACTTCTACGACGATACGAGCAGTACTTC
J gene: TRBJ2-1; V gene: TRBV5-1; D gene: TRBD2; clone size: many; CDR3 protein: CASSLVVSGSHEQFF; CDR3 DNA: TGCGCCAGCAGCTTGGTTGTTAGCGGGAGTCATGAGCAGTTCTTC
J gene: TRBJ2-1; V gene: TRBV10-3; D gene: .; clone size: few; CDR3 protein: CAISDYYRDEQFF; CDR3 DNA: TGTGCCATCAGTGACTACTACCGGGACGAGCAGTTCTTC
J gene: TRBJ1-1; V gene: TRBV11-2; D gene: .; clone size: few; CDR3 protein: CASSFRDIEAFF; CDR3 DNA: TGTGCCAGCAGCTTCCGGGACATTGAAGCTTTCTTT
J gene: TRBJ2-7; V gene: TRBV5-1; D gene: TRBD2; clone size: .; CDR3 protein: CASSLVSGTLSSEQYF; CDR3 DNA: TGCGCCAGCAGCTTAGTTAGCGGGACCCTTTCCTCCGAGCAGTACTTC
J gene: TRBJ2-1; V gene: TRBV5-1; D gene: .; clone size: .; CDR3 protein: CASSLDVQRTLTYNEQFF; CDR3 DNA: TGCGCCAGCAGCTTGGACGTCCAGCGTACATTGACCTACAATGAGCAGTTCTTC
J gene: TRBJ1-2; V gene: TRBV15; D gene: .; clone size: .; CDR3 protein: CATTSEGDTSLTTYGYTF; CDR3 DNA: TGTGCCACCACGTCCGAGGGGGACACATCCCTGACGACCTATGGCTACACCTTC
J gene: TRBJ2-1; V gene: TRBV12-3/TRBV12-4; D gene: TRBD2; clone size: .; CDR3 protein: CASSLIAGESYNEQFF; CDR3 DNA: TGTGCCAGCAGTTTGATAGCGGGAGAATCCTACAATGAGCAGTTCTTC
J gene: TRBJ2-3; V gene: TRBV5-1; D gene: TRBD2; clone size: few; CDR3 protein: CASSRSGRADTQYF; CDR3 DNA: TGCGCCAGCAGCCGGAGCGGGAGGGCAGATACGCAGTATTTT
J gene: TRBJ2-1; V gene: TRBV6-6; D gene: TRBD2; clone size: .; CDR3 protein: CASSPHTPGLGNEQFF; CDR3 DNA: TGTGCCAGCAGTCCACATACACCGGGACTAGGCAATGAGCAGTTCTTC
J gene: TRBJ2-5; V gene: TRBV10-3; D gene: TRBD2; clone size: .; CDR3 protein: CAISEWATSGSRGETQYF; CDR3 DNA: TGTGCCATCAGTGAGTGGGCGACTAGCGGGAGCCGGGGAGAGACCCAGTACTTC
J gene: TRBJ2-6; V gene: TRBV29-1; D gene: .; clone size: .; CDR3 protein: CSVRGATGANVLTF; CDR3 DNA: TGCAGCGTTAGGGGGGCGACTGGGGCCAACGTCCTGACTTTC
J gene: TRBJ2-5; V gene: TRBV5-1; D gene: .; clone size: many; CDR3 protein: CASSLSGEETQYF; CDR3 DNA: TGTGCCAGCAGTTTGAGTGGGGAAGAGACCCAGTACTTC
J gene: TRBJ2-1; V gene: TRBV5-1; D gene: .; clone size: .; CDR3 protein: CASSLLSWNNEQFF; CDR3 DNA: TGCGCCAGCAGCTTGTTGAGTTGGAACAATGAGCAGTTCTTC
J gene: TRBJ1-1; V gene: TRBV4-1; D gene: TRBD1; clone size: .; CDR3 protein: CASTTNRRDREVPMNTEAFF; CDR3 DNA: TGCGCCAGCACCACGAACAGGAGGGACAGGGAGGTTCCCATGAACACTGAAGCTTTCTTT
J gene: TRBJ2-5; V gene: TRBV12-5; D gene: .; clone size: few; CDR3 protein: CASGSYQSETQYF; CDR3 DNA: TGTGCTAGTGGTTCCTACCAGTCGGAGACCCAGTACTTC
J gene: TRBJ2-2; V gene: TRBV27; D gene: .; clone size: .; CDR3 protein: CASLSLGGGAGELFF; CDR3 DNA: TGTGCCAGCCTCTCACTAGGGGGTGGGGCCGGGGAGCTGTTTTTT
J gene: TRBJ2-2; V gene: TRBV12-5; D gene: TRBD1; clone size: few; CDR3 protein: CASGLVPGIGQAYTGELFF; CDR3 DNA: TGTGCTAGTGGTTTGGTCCCCGGAATTGGACAGGCCTACACCGGGGAGCTGTTTTTT
J gene: TRBJ1-6; V gene: TRBV12-3/TRBV12-4; D gene: TRBD1; clone size: .; CDR3 protein: CASSLGTGGLGSPLHF; CDR3 DNA: TGTGCCAGCAGTTTAGGGACAGGGGGTCTTGGTTCACCCCTCCACTTT
J gene: TRBJ1-1; V gene: TRBV18; D gene: TRBD1; clone size: .; CDR3 protein: CASSRQGEMNTEAFF; CDR3 DNA: TGTGCCAGCTCACGTCAGGGGGAGATGAACACTGAAGCTTTCTTT
J gene: TRBJ2-1; V gene: TRBV6-1; D gene: .; clone size: .; CDR3 protein: CASIPAPLPNEQFF; CDR3 DNA: TGTGCCAGCATTCCAGCCCCCCTGCCCAATGAGCAGTTCTTC
J gene: TRBJ2-1; V gene: TRBV7-3; D gene: TRBD2; clone size: .; CDR3 protein: CASSFRASGRGEQFF; CDR3 DNA: TGTGCCAGCAGCTTTAGGGCTAGCGGGAGGGGTGAGCAGTTCTTC
J gene: TRBJ1-2; V gene: TRBV20-1; D gene: .; clone size: few; CDR3 protein: CSARVGPGGYTF; CDR3 DNA: TGCAGTGCTAGAGTGGGCCCAGGTGGCTACACCTTC
J gene: TRBJ2-7; V gene: TRBV20-1; D gene: .; clone size: many; CDR3 protein: CSARETQPTYEQYF; CDR3 DNA: TGCAGTGCTAGAGAGACCCAACCCACCTACGAGCAGTACTTC
J gene: TRBJ2-1; V gene: TRBV15; D gene: .; clone size: few; CDR3 protein: CATSRDKSGLYNEQFF; CDR3 DNA: TGTGCCACCAGCAGAGATAAAAGCGGCTTATACAATGAGCAGTTCTTC
J gene: TRBJ2-7; V gene: TRBV5-1; D gene: TRBD1; clone size: .; CDR3 protein: CASSYTQGQGTYEQYF; CDR3 DNA: TGCGCCAGCAGCTACACTCAGGGACAGGGGACCTACGAGCAGTACTTC
J gene: TRBJ1-6; V gene: TRBV4-2; D gene: .; clone size: few; CDR3 protein: CASSPGDRSIQPLHF; CDR3 DNA: TGTGCCAGCAGCCCAGGAGACAGATCCATCCAACCCCTCCACTTT
J gene: TRBJ2-7; V gene: TRBV12-3/TRBV12-4; D gene: TRBD2; clone size: .; CDR3 protein: CASSDSGTSGRSGEQYF; CDR3 DNA: TGTGCCAGCAGTGACTCCGGGACTAGCGGGAGATCGGGCGAGCAGTACTTC
J gene: TRBJ2-7; V gene: TRBV12-3/TRBV12-4; D gene: .; clone size: many; CDR3 protein: CASSPEQLTYEQYF; CDR3 DNA: TGTGCCAGCAGCCCTGAGCAGTTAACCTACGAGCAGTACTTC
J gene: TRBJ1-2; V gene: TRBV27; D gene: .; clone size: .; CDR3 protein: CASSRTVGFYGYTF; CDR3 DNA: TGTGCCAGCAGCCGGACAGTGGGTTTTTATGGCTACACCTTC
J gene: TRBJ2-3; V gene: TRBV7-3; D gene: TRBD2; clone size: few; CDR3 protein: CASSFAGTRGTDTQYF; CDR3 DNA: TGTGCCAGCAGCTTTGCCGGGACTAGGGGGACAGATACGCAGTATTTT
J gene: TRBJ2-3; V gene: TRBV5-1; D gene: .; clone size: .; CDR3 protein: CASSLQRDTQYF; CDR3 DNA: TGCGCCAGCAGCCTCCAACGAGATACGCAGTATTTT
J gene: TRBJ2-5; V gene: TRBV7-8; D gene: TRBD2; clone size: few; CDR3 protein: CASSLAAGGPQETQYF; CDR3 DNA: TGTGCCAGCAGCTTAGCTGCGGGAGGGCCTCAAGAGACCCAGTACTTC
J gene: TRBJ2-5; V gene: TRBV5-1; D gene: .; clone size: many; CDR3 protein: CASSLESETQYF; CDR3 DNA: TGCGCCAGCAGCTTGGAGTCTGAGACCCAGTACTTC
J gene: TRBJ2-7; V gene: TRBV5-1; D gene: .; clone size: .; CDR3 protein: CASNPGGTGSHEQYF; CDR3 DNA: TGCGCCAGCAACCCAGGCGGAACAGGGTCACACGAGCAGTACTTC
J gene: TRBJ2-2; V gene: TRBV24-1; D gene: .; clone size: .; CDR3 protein: CATSLQTGELFF; CDR3 DNA: TGTGCCACCAGTCTTCAAACCGGGGAGCTGTTTTTT
J gene: TRBJ2-7; V gene: TRBV20-1; D gene: .; clone size: few; CDR3 protein: CSAVPGPYEQYF; CDR3 DNA: TGCAGTGCGGTACCGGGCCCCTACGAGCAGTACTTC
J gene: TRBJ2-7; V gene: TRBV12-3/TRBV12-4; D gene: .; clone size: .; CDR3 protein: CASSLAWESQYF; CDR3 DNA: TGTGCCAGCAGTTTAGCTTGGGAGTCCCAGTACTTC
J gene: TRBJ2-7; V gene: TRBV30; D gene: TRBD2; clone size: few; CDR3 protein: CAWSGTSGPYEQYF; CDR3 DNA: TGTGCCTGGAGTGGGACTAGCGGGCCGTACGAGCAGTACTTC